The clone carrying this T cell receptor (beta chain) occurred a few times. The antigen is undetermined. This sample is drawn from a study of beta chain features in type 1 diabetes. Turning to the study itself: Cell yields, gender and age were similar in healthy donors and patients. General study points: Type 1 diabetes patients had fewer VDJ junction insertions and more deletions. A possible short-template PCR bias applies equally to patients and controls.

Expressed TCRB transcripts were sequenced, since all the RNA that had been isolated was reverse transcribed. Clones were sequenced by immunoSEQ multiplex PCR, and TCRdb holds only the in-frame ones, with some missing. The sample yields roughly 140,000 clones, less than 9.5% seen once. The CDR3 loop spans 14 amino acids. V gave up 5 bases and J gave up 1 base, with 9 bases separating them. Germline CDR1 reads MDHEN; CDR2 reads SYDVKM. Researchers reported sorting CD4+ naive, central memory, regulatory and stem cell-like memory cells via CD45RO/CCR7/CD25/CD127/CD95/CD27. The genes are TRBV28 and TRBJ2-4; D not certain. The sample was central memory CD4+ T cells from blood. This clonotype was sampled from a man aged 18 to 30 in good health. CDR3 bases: TGTGCCAGCAGTCCCTCAGCGGCCAAAAACATTCAGTACTTC. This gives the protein CASSPSAAKNIQYF.